This is a list of T cell receptor beta chains from one sample in a study of response to subunit inactivated influenza vaccine. MiXCR was run by TCRdb on the RT-PCR reads, yielding one entry per CDR3 protein. The table lists just under 250,000 distinct CDR3 sequences, about 12% of them singletons, with 7.8% in the top ten. The source was non-naive T cells sorted from PBMCs, collected around 14 days before vaccination. The source of these receptors is a middle-aged man who received an inactivated influenza vaccine. CDR3s include the opening cysteine and the closing phenylalanine or tryptophan. Each record gives: clone size, V gene, J gene, D gene, CDR3 DNA, CDR3 protein. A D gene is named only where the DNA matches it firmly. Not all rows give a size; the values are once, few, many and, for expanded clones, a class.

once	TRBV14	TRBJ1-2	TRBD1	TGTGCCAGCAGCAGGGGGACAGGGAAGTATGGCTACACCTTC	CASSRGTGKYGYTF
.	TRBV28	TRBJ1-1	.	TGTGCCAGCAGTTCCCAAGGCAGGGGACTAGGGAACACTGAAGCTTTCTTT	CASSSQGRGLGNTEAFF
few	TRBV29-1	TRBJ2-1	.	TGCAGCGTTGCTGAGGCCTCCTACAATGAGCAGTTCTTC	CSVAEASYNEQFF
many	TRBV7-8	TRBJ2-5	TRBD2	TGTGCCAGCAGCGATGGGACTAGCGGACAAGAGACCCAGTACTTC	CASSDGTSGQETQYF
.	TRBV9	TRBJ2-7	TRBD2	TGTGCCAGCAGCCCCGGCGGCGGGAGGTCCCGAGGTAGCTCCTACGAGCAGTACTTC	CASSPGGGRSRGSSYEQYF
few	TRBV4-1	TRBJ2-6	.	TGCGCCAGCAGCCAAGGTAGACAGGAATGGGCCAACGTCCTGACTTTC	CASSQGRQEWANVLTF
.	TRBV10-3	TRBJ1-2	.	TGTGCCATCAGTGACCAGGACGGACACTATGGCTACACCTTC	CAISDQDGHYGYTF
few	TRBV7-2	TRBJ1-6	TRBD1	TGTGCCAGCAGCTTGGAACAGGGGCCCAATTCACCCCTCCACTTT	CASSLEQGPNSPLHF
few	TRBV12-3/TRBV12-4	TRBJ1-4	.	TGTGCCAGCAGAACGGGCCCCGTGGGGAATGAAAAACTGTTTTTT	CASRTGPVGNEKLFF
once	TRBV20-1	TRBJ2-7	TRBD1	TGCAGTGCTAGAGATTACAGGGGAAGGGACGAGCAGTACTTC	CSARDYRGRDEQYF
many	TRBV18	TRBJ2-3	.	TGTGCCAGCTCACCGACCCAAGATACGCAGTATTTT	CASSPTQDTQYF
.	TRBV10-3	TRBJ2-2	.	TGTGCCATCAGATCTAGCGCCGGGGAGCTGTTTTTT	CAIRSSAGELFF
.	TRBV4-2	TRBJ2-7	TRBD1	TGTGCCAGCAGCCCTGGGACAGGGGAGTATCAAGAGCAGTACTTC	CASSPGTGEYQEQYF
few	TRBV30	TRBJ1-4	.	TGTGCCTGGACCAGGGGCGGGAATGAAAAACTGTTTTTT	CAWTRGGNEKLFF
many	TRBV28	TRBJ2-7	.	TGTGCCAGCAGTACCGGACTCACGAGCTCCTACGAGCAGTACTTC	CASSTGLTSSYEQYF
few	TRBV4-2	TRBJ2-2	.	TGTGCCAGCAGCCTGTATAACACCGGGGAGCTGTTTTTT	CASSLYNTGELFF
few	TRBV7-2	TRBJ2-3	.	TGTGCCAGCAGCTCCGGGACTCATCAAAGCACAGATACGCAGTATTTT	CASSSGTHQSTDTQYF
many	TRBV27	TRBJ1-1	TRBD1	TGTGCCAGCAGTTTCGGAACAGGGGGATGGACTGAAGCTTTCTTT	CASSFGTGGWTEAFF